These 7 T cell receptor beta chains were all obtained from the same sample, sequenced in a study of blood T cell repertoires in COVID-19. Assay used: immunoSEQ multiplex PCR; TCRdb lists only in-frame clones, some missing. The sample records around 330,000 clones, around 88% being singletons. Material for sequencing was peripheral blood. The receptors here all came from a woman under 40 with COVID-19, enrolled during active disease.

The rearrangement links TRBV7-6 to TRBJ1-5; D is unresolved. Germline-derived CDR1 and CDR2 are SGHVS and FNYEAQ. The CDR3 is made up of 15 amino acids. V was cut by 1 base and J by 2 bases, with 9 bases left in between. The CDR3 is CASSLGVGGNQPQHF. The CDR3, as DNA: TGTGCCAGCAGCTTAGGGGTCGGGGGCAATCAGCCCCAGCATTTT.

The J gene is TRBJ2-1, the V gene TRBV11-3; 9 bases match TRBD2. After removal of 4 bases from V and 2 bases from J, the junction contained 6 bases not matched to a gene. In germline, CDR1 is SGHNT, CDR2 YENEEA. The CDR3 is made up of 16 amino acids. CDR3 loop: CASSSLTSGAYNEQFF. The CDR3 DNA follows: TGTGCCAGCAGCTCGCTGACTAGCGGAGCCTACAATGAGCAGTTCTTC. Based on the CDR3 plus reference TRBV11-3 and TRBJ2-1, the full variable domain is EAGVVQSPRYKIIEKKQPVAFWCNPISGHNTLYWYLQNLGQGPELLIRYENEEAVDDSQLPKDRFSAERLKGVDSTLKIQPAELGDSAVYLCASSSLTSGAYNEQFFGPGTRLTVL.

The chain couples TRBV5-4 to TRBJ1-1, with D uncertain. The ends were cut back, 5 bases at V and 1 base at J, with 9 bases in the middle. This CDR3 comprises 13 residues. Germline assignment: CDR1 SGHNT and CDR2 YYREEE (reference sequence). The CDR3 loop is CASRGGSNTEAFF. Written as DNA, the CDR3 is TGTGCCAGCAGGGGAGGGTCGAACACTGAAGCTTTCTTT.

This chain's CDR3 is CATSREEGAVTEAFF. CDR3 in DNA: TGTGCCACCAGCAGAGAGGAGGGGGCGGTCACTGAAGCTTTCTTT. The rearrangement links TRBV15 to TRBJ1-1; 7 bases match TRBD1. Germline V gene data show CDR1 as LNHNV and CDR2 as YYDKDF (reference sequence). V trimming: 0 bases; J trimming: 4 bases; junction bases outside the gene matches: 5. CDR3 length: 15 residues.

The chain combines TRBV5-6 with TRBJ2-5, with D perhaps matching TRBD1 (7 bases). Germline V gene data show CDR1 as SGHDT and CDR2 as YYEEEE. The CDR3 contains 16 residues. Trimming stripped 4 bases from V and 2 bases from J, with 18 bases between. The CDR3 nucleotides read TGTGCCAGCAGCGGACTCAGGGGGGTGCGACAAGAGACCCAGTACTTC. Translation gives CASSGLRGVRQETQYF.

This clone was detected a few times. The V call is TRBV6-5, the J call TRBJ2-1, with a weak D call TRBD2 (6 bases). The CDR3 totals 16 residues. CDR1 and CDR2 (germline): MNHEY, SVGAGI. The V end lost 0 bases, the J end lost 7 bases, and 16 bases lay between the germline ends. Here the CDR3 DNA reads TGTGCCAGCAGTTACTCCCTAGCGACAGTTGCAAATGAGCAGTTCTTC. This codes for CASSYSLATVANEQFF.

The chain has TRBV7-2 and TRBJ1-1, with D possibly being TRBD1 (5 bases). CDR1 and CDR2 from the germline V gene are SGHTA and FQGNSA. CDR3 size: 14 residues. V lost 0 bases, J lost 2 bases, and 7 bases lay in between. The CDR3 coding sequence is TGTGCCAGCAGCTTAGCCAGGGCCAACACTGAAGCTTTCTTT. Translation: CASSLARANTEAFF.